The clone carrying this T cell receptor beta chain showed up just a few times. As yet, its antigen is unknown. The study made its TCR cDNA through 5'RACE template switching. That step introduced a universal primer site along with UMIs. Each CDR3 protein is one row after TCRdb ran MiXCR on the 5' RACE reads. The table shows about 370,000 distinct CDR3 sequences, with 11% occurring only once. These data originate in a study of T cells after yellow fever vaccination. CDR1 and CDR2 from the germline V gene are LGHDT and YNNKEL (reference sequence). The length of the CDR3 is 15 residues. The V end lost 0 bases, the J end lost 3 bases, and 9 bases lay between the germline ends. General study findings and limits: Abundant clonotypes (contaminants from the bulk population) could be present in FACS-sorted repertoires.

The receptor was isolated from a man younger than 30 who received the YFV17D yellow fever vaccine. The chain joins TRBV3-1 to TRBJ2-1; D perhaps matches TRBD2 (6 bases). This specimen was PBMCs, taken on the day of the first yellow fever vaccination. The CDR3 nucleotides are TGTGCCAGCAGCCAAGAGGCGGGGAGCTACAATGAGCAGTTCTTC. Its protein is CASSQEAGSYNEQFF.